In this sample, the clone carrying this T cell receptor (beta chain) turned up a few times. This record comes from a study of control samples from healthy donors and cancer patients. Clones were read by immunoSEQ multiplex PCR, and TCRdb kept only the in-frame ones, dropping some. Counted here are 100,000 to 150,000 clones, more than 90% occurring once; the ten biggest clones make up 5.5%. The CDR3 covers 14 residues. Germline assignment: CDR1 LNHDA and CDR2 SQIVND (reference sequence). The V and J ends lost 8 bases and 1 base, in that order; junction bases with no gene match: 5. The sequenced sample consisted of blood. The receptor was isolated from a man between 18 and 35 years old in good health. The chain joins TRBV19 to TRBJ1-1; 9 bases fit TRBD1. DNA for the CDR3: TGTGCCAGTTTTCCGGGACAGGGGAACACTGAAGCTTTCTTT. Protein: CASFPGQGNTEAFF.